A single sample gave rise to the 10 T cell receptor beta chains below, sequenced in a study of siplizumab effects on memory and regulatory T cells. Measured with immunoSEQ multiplex PCR; TCRdb has only the in-frame clones, and not every one. The sample contains about 100,000 clones, 91% of which appear only once. Sequenced: CD4+ T cells sorted from blood. These receptors came from a human donor in good health. Some clones in this sample may be carry-over from other donors' samples.

The chain joins TRBV7-3 to TRBJ2-1, with 7 nucleotides matching TRBD2. From germline, CDR1 is SGHTA and CDR2 FQGTGA. The CDR3 extends over 15 amino acids. The junction had 3 bases not matched to a gene; V was cut back by 1 base and J by 3 bases. CDR3 nucleotides: TGTGCCAGCAGCTTAAGTATAGCGGGCTACAATGAGCAGTTCTTC. Translation gives CASSLSIAGYNEQFF.

The chain has TRBV15 and TRBJ2-1, with 7 bases lining up with TRBD1. The CDR3 is 15 residues long. CDR1 is LNHNV and CDR2 is YYDKDF in the germline V gene (reference sequence). Unmatched junction bases numbered 4, after V lost 0 bases and J lost 5 bases. This CDR3 is CATSREAGGHNEQFF. In DNA, the CDR3 is TGTGCCACCAGCAGAGAGGCAGGGGGTCACAATGAGCAGTTCTTC.

This clone was seen just once. The chain joins TRBV5-4 to TRBJ2-1, with a weak D call TRBD2 (5 bases). Between the trimmed V and J ends, which lost 4 bases and 9 bases, there was a span of 23 bases. CDR3 length: 16 residues. Germline V gene lookup returns CDR1 SGHNT and CDR2 YYREEE (reference sequence). CDR3 sequence (DNA): TGTGCCAGCAGCACCAGCGGAGTAAGGTGGATCGGTGAGCAGTTCTTC. This encodes CASSTSGVRWIGEQFF.

The chain combines TRBV18 with TRBJ1-1; 11 positions match TRBD1. The CDR3 length is 17 residues. Germline-derived CDR1 and CDR2 are KGHSH and LQKENI. V was pared by 3 bases and J by 4 bases, with 10 bases of the junction left unmatched. The CDR3 coding sequence is TGTGCCAGCTCACCTCAGGGACAGGGGGTTAAATCCACTGAAGCTTTCTTT. This translates into CASSPQGQGVKSTEAFF.

The J gene is TRBJ2-2, the V gene TRBV18; no firm D call. The length of the CDR3 is 12 residues. Germline loops: CDR1 KGHSH, CDR2 LQKENI. Trimming cost V 8 bases and J 5 bases, with 9 bases left between them. Here the CDR3 reads CASAPDTGELFF. The CDR3 nucleotides read TGTGCCAGCGCCCCAGATACCGGGGAGCTGTTTTTT.

The chain uses TRBV2 and TRBJ2-1; TRBD1 is a possible D gene (5 bases). Trimming shortened V by 4 bases and J by 8 bases, and 15 bases separated the two germline ends. The CDR3 is 14 residues long. In germline, CDR1 is SNHLY, CDR2 FYNNEI. Written as DNA, the CDR3 is TGTGCCAGCAGTGGTTTTCCTGGGGCCCATGAGCAGTTCTTC. Its translation: CASSGFPGAHEQFF.

The chain uses TRBV5-6 and TRBJ2-7, with D possibly being TRBD2 (6 bases). V lost 4 bases to trimming and J lost 7 bases, with 21 bases between them. CDR3 length equals 15 residues. The germline V gene encodes CDR1 SGHDT and CDR2 YYEEEE. CDR3 region: CASSVGSFLYEEQYF. The DNA for the CDR3 is TGTGCCAGCAGCGTCGGGAGTTTTCTATACGAGGAGCAGTACTTC.

This chain links TRBV4-1 with TRBJ1-4, with 8 bases identical to TRBD1. Germline CDR1 reads MGHRA; CDR2 reads YSYEKL. The CDR3 is 18 residues long. The J segment lost 0 bases and the V segment lost 3 bases, leaving 9 bases of the junction unmatched. DNA of the CDR3: TGCGCCAGCAGCCATTCCAGGGGGCGCCTCGCAACTAATGAAAAACTGTTTTTT. Translating it yields CASSHSRGRLATNEKLFF.

The chain uses TRBV15 and TRBJ2-5; D perhaps matches TRBD2 (5 bases). V was clipped by 5 bases and J by 7 bases, with 14 bases between them. CDR1 and CDR2 (germline): LNHNV, YYDKDF (reference sequence). The CDR3 extends over 13 amino acids. CDR3 residues: CATSGDGKGTQYF. DNA for the CDR3: TGTGCCACCAGCGGTGACGGGAAGGGGACCCAGTACTTC.

This chain's CDR3 is CASSGDRAPFGNTIYF. In nucleotides, the CDR3 is TGTGCCAGCAGTGGGGACAGGGCTCCGTTTGGAAACACCATATATTTT. This chain links TRBV2 with TRBJ1-3; 9 bases align to TRBD1. The CDR3 consists of 16 residues. V shed 4 bases and J 3 bases; nucleotides not matched to a gene: 7. Germline V CDR1 and CDR2: SNHLY, FYNNEI.